This T cell receptor beta chain was found in a study of CD8 T cells in ankylosing spondylitis. A note on this clonotype: The target antigen is unknown.

Points from the study as a whole: Existing reports had already noted some motif variants in reactive arthritis synovial fluid and blood. Seemingly distinctive of ankylosing spondylitis blood was a TCR beta motif formed by eight highly homologous variants. Matched synovial fluid from ankylosing spondylitis patients was reported to be enriched for disease-linked clones.

Per germline, CDR1 MGHRA and CDR2 YSYEKL. This CDR3 contains 14 residues. V was clipped by 3 bases and J by 6 bases; unmatched bases: 2. TCRdb fed the 5' RACE reads into MiXCR, producing one record per CDR3 protein. The table includes about 220,000 distinct CDR3 sequences, around 20% detected once. The TCR was taken from a male donor with ankylosing spondylitis. The chain has TRBV4-1 and TRBJ2-1; TRBD1 aligns across 10 bases. The sample was blood, either unsorted or a sorted T cell fraction (not recorded which). The DNA of the CDR3 is TGCGCCAGCAGCCACTGGACAGGGGGCAATGAGCAGTTCTTC. Its protein product is CASSHWTGGNEQFF.